These 24 T cell receptor beta chains originate from one sample sequenced in a study of control samples from healthy donors and cancer patients. Sequencing was performed with immunoSEQ multiplex PCR; in TCRdb, only in-frame clones are kept and a portion is missing. The data show tens of thousands of clones, with roughly 91% seen just once and less than 20% held by the top ten. Sequenced: blood. The receptors here all came from a young man in good health.

The CDR3 here is CASSPRRQEGNEKLFF. CDR3 bases: TGCGCCAGCAGCCCCAGACGACAGGAGGGTAATGAAAAACTGTTTTTT. The chain has TRBV4-1 and TRBJ1-4, with D possibly TRBD1 on 6 matching bases. Germline V CDR1 and CDR2: MGHRA, YSYEKL. There are 16 residues in the CDR3. V lost 4 bases and J lost 4, with 16 bases in between.

The rearrangement joins TRBV5-6 to TRBJ1-5, with D uncertain. CDR1 is SGHDT and CDR2 is YYEEEE in the germline V gene. CDR3 size: 12 residues. The V and J ends lost 4 bases and 4 bases respectively, with 6 bases between them. CDR3 region: CASSASNQPQHF. The DNA for the CDR3 is TGTGCCAGCAGCGCCTCAAATCAGCCCCAGCATTTT.

The chain combines TRBV18 with TRBJ1-1, with D hard to call. CDR3 length: 14 residues. CDR1 and CDR2 from the germline V gene are KGHSH and LQKENI. Between the trimmed V and J ends, which lost 3 bases and 2 bases, there was a span of 10 bases. The CDR3 DNA is TGTGCCAGCTCACCCACTGGGGATAACACTGAAGCTTTCTTT. It is translated as CASSPTGDNTEAFF.

This clone was observed once. The chain recombines TRBV5-1 with TRBJ1-6; D gene uncertain. The germline gives CDR1 SGHRS, CDR2 YFSETQ. V was trimmed by 1 base and J by 6 bases, leaving 17 bases between them. This CDR3 spans 17 amino acids. As DNA, the CDR3 is TGCGCCAGCAGCTTGAGGTCTGCAGGAGTGGGTAATTCACCCCTCCACTTT. Its protein product is CASSLRSAGVGNSPLHF.

The chain is built from TRBV14 and TRBJ1-1, with a tentative D call TRBD1 (5 bases). Trimming removed 1 base from V and 5 bases from J, with 5 bases in between. The germline CDR1 and CDR2 sequences are SGHDN and FVKESK. The CDR3 is 12 amino acids. CDR3 region: CASSQGGTEAFF. DNA of the CDR3: TGTGCCAGCAGCCAAGGGGGGACTGAAGCTTTCTTT.

Comments on this clone: One end of the junction does not line up with germline, which may come from a read error. This rearrangement joins TRBV2 to TRBJ2-3; D may match TRBD1 or TRBD2 (5 bases each). Germline values: CDR1 SNHLY, CDR2 FYNNEI. This CDR3 region has 14 residues. For the CDR3, the DNA is TGTACCAGCGGTAGAGGGGCTAGCACAGATACGCAGTATTTT. Residues: CTSGRGASTDTQYF.

This clone was picked up one time. The chain combines TRBV7-2 with TRBJ1-3, with D hard to call. V lost 5 bases, J lost 2 bases, and 13 bases lay in between. The germline CDR1 and CDR2 sequences are SGHTA and FQGNSA. This CDR3 contains 15 residues. Written as DNA, the CDR3 is TGTGCCAGCAGCCACGGATCTGGGGCTGGAAACACCATATATTTT. Translating gives CASSHGSGAGNTIYF.

The chain carries TRBV6-5 and TRBJ1-2, with D tentatively TRBD1 (6 bases). Trimming took 7 bases from V and 4 from J, leaving 10 bases between them. The CDR3 runs to 12 residues. Germline V lookup: CDR1 MNHEY, CDR2 SVGAGI. CDR3 DNA sequence: TGTGCCAGCACCGTCAGGGGCTATGGCTACACCTTC. This gives the protein CASTVRGYGYTF.

A single count supports this clone. V usage is TRBV9 and J usage is TRBJ2-7; no clear D. This CDR3 is 14 amino acids long. V was clipped by 8 bases and J by 3 bases, with 18 bases between them. In germline, CDR1 is SGDLS, CDR2 YYNGEE. CDR3 sequence (DNA): TGTGCCAGGAGAGGAACAGCTGACAACTACGAGCAGTACTTC. Protein: CARRGTADNYEQYF. The full variable domain, with the rest looked up from reference TRBV9 and TRBJ2-7, is DSGVTQTPKHLITATGQRVTLRCSPRSGDLSVYWYQQSLDQGLQFLIQYYNGEERAKGNILERFSAQQFPDLHSELNLSSLELGDSALYFCARRGTADNYEQYFGPGTRLTVT.

The CDR3 sequence: CASSLGQGIQFF. In DNA form, the CDR3 reads TGTGCCAGCAGTTTAGGGCAGGGCATTCAGTTCTTC. J is TRBJ2-1 and V is TRBV27, with TRBD1 as a possible D gene (5 bases). V was cut by 2 bases and J by 13 bases, with 12 bases left in between. CDR1 and CDR2 from the germline V gene are MNHEY and SMNVEV (reference sequence). This CDR3 comprises 12 residues.

The V gene is TRBV19, the J gene TRBJ1-3; weak D call: TRBD1 (6 bases). The V and J ends lost 3 bases and 2 bases respectively, with 8 bases between them. The CDR3 loop spans 14 amino acids. The V gene's germline CDR1 is LNHDA and CDR2 SQIVND (reference sequence). The CDR3 here is CASSIQGTGNTIYF. The CDR3, as DNA: TGTGCCAGTAGTATCCAGGGGACTGGAAACACCATATATTTT.

This clone was observed a single time. In DNA form, the CDR3 reads TGTGCCACCGGACGGGAGAACGAGCAGTACTTC. This codes for CATGRENEQYF. The chain combines TRBV11-2 with TRBJ2-7, with D perhaps TRBD2 (6 bases). Germline V CDR1 and CDR2: SGHAT, FQNNGV. The CDR3 sequence is 11 residues long. Trimming pared 10 bases from V and 5 bases from J, leaving 12 bases between.

The chain joins TRBV5-8 to TRBJ2-5; TRBD1 aligns across 11 bases. The CDR3 spans 15 residues. Unmatched junction bases numbered 7, after V lost 3 bases and J lost 6 bases. Germline loops: CDR1 SGHTS, CDR2 YDEGEE. As DNA, the CDR3 is TGTGCCAGCAGCTACCGGGACAGGGGGAGAAAGACCCAGTACTTC. It specifies CASSYRDRGRKTQYF.

This clone was detected only a few times. The chain links TRBV5-6 to TRBJ2-2; the D gene is possibly TRBD1 (5 bases). V was cut by 2 bases and J by 6 bases, with 11 bases left in between. Germline loops: CDR1 SGHDT, CDR2 YYEEEE. This CDR3 region has 14 residues. The CDR3 DNA is TGTGCCAGCAGCTTCGGCAGGGAAGCCGGGGAGCTGTTTTTT. As protein: CASSFGREAGELFF.

CDR3: CASSPVSDTQYF. CDR3 nucleotides: TGTGCCAGCTCACCTGTATCAGATACGCAGTATTTT. The gene calls are TRBV18 and TRBJ2-3, with D unresolved. Per the germline V gene, CDR1 is KGHSH and CDR2 is LQKENI. CDR3 length equals 12 residues. The ends were cut back, 3 bases at V and 4 bases at J, with 5 bases in the middle.

The chain recombines TRBV30 with TRBJ1-6; D uncertain. The CDR3 is 15 residues long. In germline, CDR1 is GTSNPN, CDR2 SVGIG (reference sequence). V was cut by 1 base and J by 5 bases, with 12 bases left in between. For the CDR3, the DNA is TGTGCCTGGAGTGAGACCCGGGGTAATAATTCACCCCTCCACTTT. Amino acid sequence: CAWSETRGNNSPLHF. Drawing the rest from reference TRBV30 and TRBJ1-6, the complete variable domain is SQTIHQWPATLVQPVGSPLSLECTVEGTSNPNLYWYRQAAGRGLQLLFYSVGIGQISSEVPQNLSASRPQDRQFILSSKKLLLSDSGFYLCAWSETRGNNSPLHFGNGTRLTVT.

This chain links TRBV27 with TRBJ2-7; 7 nucleotides line up with TRBD1. The J segment lost 0 bases and the V segment lost 6 bases, leaving 5 bases of the junction unmatched. Germline loops: CDR1 MNHEY, CDR2 SMNVEV (reference sequence). This CDR3 is 14 amino acids long. CDR3 sequence reads: CASRHGTDSYEQYF. CDR3 nucleotide sequence: TGTGCCAGCAGGCATGGGACAGACTCCTACGAGCAGTACTTC.

The chain links TRBV10-3 to TRBJ1-4, with D perhaps matching TRBD1 (5 bases). This CDR3 has 15 residues. Looked up from germline, CDR1 is ENHRY and CDR2 is SYGVKD. The V end lost 0 bases, the J end lost 7 bases, and 12 bases lay between the germline ends. The CDR3 spells CAISESRQGGEKLFF. Written as DNA, the CDR3 is TGTGCCATCAGTGAGTCCCGCCAGGGAGGTGAAAAACTGTTTTTT.

The chain has TRBV20-1 and TRBJ2-5, with D maybe TRBD2 (5 bases). The germline V gene has CDR1 DFQATT and CDR2 SNEGSKA (reference sequence). The CDR3 runs 13 residues. Trimming stripped 3 bases from V and 1 base from J, with 9 bases between. In nucleotides, the CDR3 is TGCAGTGCTAGTCAAGCGGCCCAAGAGACCCAGTACTTC. Its translation: CSASQAAQETQYF.

The rearrangement links TRBV18 to TRBJ2-6; tentatively, D is TRBD2 (6 bases). The CDR3 totals 17 residues. Trimming took off 1 base at V and 1 base at J, with 11 bases between the two ends. Germline V gives CDR1 KGHSH, CDR2 LQKENI. CDR3 sequence reads: CASSPLYAGSGANVLTF. The CDR3 region has the DNA TGTGCCAGCTCACCACTTTACGCGGGATCTGGGGCCAACGTCCTGACTTTC.

The V and J genes are TRBV29-1 and TRBJ1-3, with TRBD1 identical over 8 bases. The J segment lost 3 bases and the V segment lost 7 bases, leaving 5 bases of the junction unmatched. Germline V lookup: CDR1 SQVTM, CDR2 ANQGSEA. This CDR3 spans 13 amino acids. This CDR3 reads CSAAGQGGNTIYF. The CDR3 bases are TGCAGCGCCGCCGGACAGGGTGGAAACACCATATATTTT.

This chain links TRBV7-9 with TRBJ2-3; a weak D match, TRBD2 (5 bases). This CDR3 contains 14 residues. Germline lookup yields CDR1 SEHNR and CDR2 FQNEAQ (reference sequence). Trimming shortened V by 5 bases and J by 5 bases, and 14 bases separated the two germline ends. This chain's CDR3 is CASSDGLALDTQYF. CDR3 coding DNA: TGTGCCAGCAGCGACGGCCTAGCCTTAGATACGCAGTATTTT.

The chain combines TRBV28 with TRBJ2-1, with D perhaps TRBD2 (5 bases). The germline gives CDR1 MDHEN, CDR2 SYDVKM. The CDR3 covers 14 residues. Trimming removed 4 bases at V and 0 bases at J, with 7 bases between. The CDR3 bases are TGTGCCAGCAGTTGGCTAGCCTCCTACAATGAGCAGTTCTTC. Amino acid sequence: CASSWLASYNEQFF.

The chain joins TRBV11-2 to TRBJ2-5; 12 bases are a match to TRBD2. From germline, CDR1 is SGHAT and CDR2 FQNNGV. CDR3 length equals 16 residues. J lost 2 bases, V lost 1 base, and 2 bases had no gene match. CDR3 amino acids: CASSLGGLAGQETQYF. CDR3 nucleotide sequence: TGTGCCAGCAGCTTAGGCGGACTAGCGGGGCAAGAGACCCAGTACTTC.